This T cell receptor beta chain was retrieved from a study of T cells in Graves' hyperthyroidism and ophthalmopathy. PBMCs were derived from about 10 ml fresh peripheral blood. Germline assignment: CDR1 LNHDA and CDR2 SQIVND (reference sequence). This CDR3 has 14 amino acids. With 8 bases removed from V and 3 bases from J, the gap between germline ends came to 14 bases. Researchers amplified the TCR beta CDR3 regions from RNA transcripts. A first-round RT-PCR of the TCR CDR3 used the HTBI primer set. Via MiXCR, TCRdb re-called the multiplex PCR reads, giving one row per CDR3 protein. This table has about 360,000 distinct CDR3 sequences, approximately 13% appearing once.

Source material: blood. The rearrangement uses TRBV19 and TRBJ1-5; TRBD1 might be the D (6 bases). This TCR derives from a woman aged 18-30 years with Graves' hyperthyroidism. The CDR3 protein is CASAASGDNQPQHF. CDR3 DNA sequence: TGTGCCAGTGCCGCTTCAGGGGACAATCAGCCCCAGCATTTT. Complete variable domain (other parts from reference TRBV19 and TRBJ1-5): DGGITQSPKYLFRKEGQNVTLSCEQNLNHDAMYWYRQDPGQGLRLIYYSQIVNDFQKGDIAEGYSVSREKKESFPLTVTSAQKNPTAFYLCASAASGDNQPQHFGDGTRLSIL.